This TCR beta chain came from a study of T-cell reconstitution after alpha-beta-depleted transplantation in children. Overall study findings and caveats: About two months after transplant, alpha-beta T cells reportedly came from several hundred expanded graft clones. Surviving recipient T cells and thymic progenitors underlay high day-60 TCRbeta diversity in some patients. From newly produced T cells came most of the T-cell counts and diversity one year after transplant.

V was shortened by 0 bases and J by 3 bases, with 3 bases between the two germline ends. CDR1 and CDR2 from the germline V gene are ENHRY and SYGVKD. The CDR3 has 12 amino acids. This clonotype was recorded many times. Its antigen is not identified. As it was prepared, the TCRbeta library received unique molecular identifiers. TCRdb re-called the PCR reads with MiXCR, one entry per CDR3 protein. The table lists a few hundred thousand distinct CDR3 sequences, approximately 6.3% of them singletons. This receptor was identified in a boy under 10 years old with acute lymphoblastic leukemia, due to receive a stem cell transplant. The sample here was PBMCs, taken before TCRalphabeta/CD19-depleted stem cell transplant. The chain recombines TRBV10-3 with TRBJ2-7; D uncertain. The chain's CDR3 is CAISESRYEQYF. Written as DNA, the CDR3 is TGTGCCATCAGTGAGTCTCGCTACGAGCAGTACTTC.